What follows describes a single T cell receptor (beta chain). TCRdb ran MiXCR on the reads and lists one entry per CDR3 protein. The repertoire has more than 400,000 distinct CDR3 sequences, more than 25% of them found once; the top ten carry under 15%. Trimming stripped 2 bases from V and 2 bases from J, with 7 bases between. Germline-derived CDR1 and CDR2 are SGHNT and YYREEE (reference sequence). This CDR3 comprises 14 residues. The source of the sample is a study of T cell repertoires in cytomegalovirus infection. Material for sequencing was PBMCs. V and J are TRBV5-4 and TRBJ2-2; unclear D gene. The receptor was derived from a human donor in good health (CMV status not recorded). Some clones in this sample may be carry-over from other donors' samples. CDR3 sequence: CASSFMGNTGELFF. The DNA for the CDR3 is TGTGCCAGCAGCTTTATGGGAAACACCGGGGAGCTGTTTTTT.